The 30 T cell receptor beta chains reported below all come from one sample, sequenced in a study of blood T cell repertoires in COVID-19. The repertoire was sequenced with immunoSEQ multiplex PCR; TCRdb's copy has only in-frame clones and lacks some. This table has roughly 87,000 clones, more than 75% appearing once. The material sequenced was peripheral blood. Receptors were obtained from a man aged 45 to 65 with active COVID-19.

This clone was found a few times. This rearrangement joins TRBV7-7 to TRBJ2-7; D is possibly TRBD2 (6 bases). Germline CDR1 and CDR2: SSHAT and FNYEAQ (reference sequence). There are 15 residues in the CDR3. Trimming left V 0 bases short and J 5 bases short, with 14 bases between. CDR3 coding DNA: TGTGCCAGCAGCTTAGCGTTCACTAGCCGCCACGAGCAGTACTTC. This encodes CASSLAFTSRHEQYF.

The chain combines TRBV5-6 with TRBJ1-2, with 8 bases fitting TRBD1. CDR1 SGHDT and CDR2 YYEEEE come from the germline V gene. Unmatched junction bases numbered 2, after V lost 0 bases and J lost 4 bases. The CDR3 length is 14 residues. DNA of the CDR3: TGTGCCAGCAGCTTGGGGGGACAGGTCTATGGCTACACCTTC. Protein sequence: CASSLGGQVYGYTF.

The chain is built from TRBV6-1 and TRBJ1-5, with 8 bases that match TRBD1. The CDR3 has 20 amino acids. Germline loops: CDR1 MNHNS, CDR2 SASEGT. The ends lost 3 bases at V and 2 bases at J; junction bases unmatched: 18. CDR3 DNA sequence: TGTGCCAGCAGTGAGCCCGGCAGGGGGCCTACTTTATATGGCAATCAGCCCCAGCATTTT. Translation: CASSEPGRGPTLYGNQPQHF.

This clone was seen only a few times. The V call is TRBV10-2, the J call TRBJ1-2; the D gene is possibly TRBD1 (6 bases). Germline-derived CDR1 and CDR2 are WSHSY and SAAADI. Trimming cost V 5 bases and J 3 bases, with 16 bases left between them. The CDR3 is 15 residues long. CDR3 in DNA: TGCGCCAGCAGTCCCCACAGGGAAGTCGACTATGGCTACACCTTC. Amino acid sequence: CASSPHREVDYGYTF.

This clone was seen only a few times. The gene calls are TRBV6-2 or TRBV6-3 and TRBJ2-3; D may be TRBD2 (6 bases). Trimming stripped 5 bases from V and 2 bases from J, with 11 bases between. The CDR3 has 14 amino acids. CDR1 and CDR2 (germline): MNHEY, SVGEGT. CDR3 protein: CASSRGLFTDTQYF. The DNA of the CDR3 is TGTGCCAGCAGTCGAGGACTATTCACAGATACGCAGTATTTT.

The rearrangement links TRBV6-4 to TRBJ1-6, with a tentative D call TRBD1 (5 bases). The CDR3 extends over 15 amino acids. Germline CDR1 and CDR2: MRHNA and SNTAGT. V lost 6 bases, J lost 9 bases, and 18 bases lay in between. The CDR3 coding sequence is TGTGCCAGCAGACCCGGGACGGCGGGAGGTTCACCCCTCCACTTT. Protein sequence: CASRPGTAGGSPLHF.

The rearrangement uses TRBV12-3 or TRBV12-4 and TRBJ1-1; D is uncertain. V gave up 6 bases and J gave up 5 bases, with 7 bases separating them. The CDR3 spans 11 residues. In DNA, the CDR3 is TGTGCCAGCAGCCAGCGGACTGAAGCTTTCTTT. As protein: CASSQRTEAFF.

The V call is TRBV27, the J call TRBJ2-7, with a weak D call TRBD2 (6 bases). The CDR3 extends over 15 amino acids. Germline loops: CDR1 MNHEY, CDR2 SMNVEV (reference sequence). Trimming cost V 5 bases and J 0 bases, with 14 bases left between them. CDR3 amino acids: CASSPRGVPSYEQYF. Written as DNA, the CDR3 is TGTGCCAGCAGTCCGCGCGGGGTCCCCTCCTACGAGCAGTACTTC.

J is TRBJ2-3 and V is TRBV19, with D unclear. V shed 3 bases and J shed 0 bases, with 7 bases lying between them. The CDR3 is 14 amino acids. Per the germline V gene, CDR1 is LNHDA and CDR2 is SQIVND (reference sequence). Here the CDR3 DNA reads TGTGCCAGTAGTATCGATCAGAGCACAGATACGCAGTATTTT. Its protein is CASSIDQSTDTQYF.

The chain employs TRBV6-5 and TRBJ2-3; 7 bases map to TRBD2. V dropped 0 bases and J dropped 4; count of bases not matched to a gene: 7. The CDR3 covers 16 residues. Germline CDR1 and CDR2: MNHEY and SVGAGI. DNA of the CDR3: TGTGCCAGCAGTTACTCTGCGACTAGCTGGCCAGATACGCAGTATTTT. This sequence encodes CASSYSATSWPDTQYF.

This clone was observed a few times. The chain links TRBV6-2 or TRBV6-3 to TRBJ1-1; the D gene is possibly TRBD1 (5 bases). Germline-derived CDR1 and CDR2 are MNHEY and SVGEGT. The CDR3 is 14 amino acids. With 2 bases removed from V and 3 bases from J, the gap between germline ends came to 10 bases. CDR3 region: CASSYGLGDTEAFF. The DNA of the CDR3 is TGTGCCAGCAGTTACGGATTAGGGGACACTGAAGCTTTCTTT.

The sample holds one count of this clone. V usage is TRBV10-3 and J usage is TRBJ2-7; 7 bases fit TRBD2. Per the germline V gene, CDR1 is ENHRY and CDR2 is SYGVKD. V gave up 5 bases and J gave up 7 bases; unmatched junction bases: 14. This CDR3 region has 15 residues. CDR3 amino acids: CAISPEGRVTNEQYF. DNA for the CDR3: TGTGCCATCAGTCCTGAGGGGAGGGTAACTAATGAGCAGTACTTC.

The chain is built from TRBV7-2 and TRBJ1-6, with D tentatively TRBD1 (6 bases). The germline V gene encodes CDR1 SGHTA and CDR2 FQGNSA. This CDR3 spans 12 amino acids. Trimming left V 7 bases short and J 10 bases short, with 11 bases between. The CDR3 DNA is TGTGCCAGCAAGGGGGAGGGATCACCCCTCCACTTT. Translating gives CASKGEGSPLHF.

The chain combines TRBV5-1 with TRBJ2-2; 12 bases align to TRBD2. The V gene's germline CDR1 is SGHRS and CDR2 YFSETQ. The V and J ends lost 0 bases and 6 bases, in that order; junction bases with no gene match: 9. CDR3 length: 18 amino acids. Here the CDR3 reads CASSLASTSGRGAGELFF. In DNA, the CDR3 is TGCGCCAGCAGCTTGGCCTCGACTAGCGGGAGAGGGGCCGGGGAGCTGTTTTTT.

The V and J genes are TRBV29-1 and TRBJ1-1, with D perhaps TRBD1 (6 bases). This CDR3 comprises 12 residues. V was shortened by 7 bases and J by 6 bases, with 15 bases between the two germline ends. CDR1 is SQVTM, CDR2 ANQGSEA, per germline. CDR3 loop: CSGYRAGAEAFF. In nucleotides, the CDR3 is TGCAGCGGCTACAGGGCCGGGGCTGAAGCTTTCTTT.

V gene TRBV30 combines with J gene TRBJ2-7; possible D gene TRBD2, 6 bases. This CDR3 contains 13 residues. With 1 base removed from V and 6 bases from J, the gap between germline ends came to 13 bases. CDR1 and CDR2 (germline): GTSNPN, SVGIG (reference sequence). The CDR3 DNA sequence: TGTGCCTGGAGTGGGCGGAAAGCGGGCGAGCAGTACTTC. Amino acids: CAWSGRKAGEQYF.

The chain couples TRBV27 to TRBJ1-1; 7 bases align to TRBD1. J was trimmed by 7 bases and V by 2 bases; bases with no gene match: 7. CDR1 is MNHEY, CDR2 SMNVEV, per germline (reference sequence). The CDR3 is 14 amino acids. The CDR3 DNA follows: TGTGCCAGCAGTTTAACCGGGACAGCGTTTGAAGCTTTCTTT. This codes for CASSLTGTAFEAFF.

The V gene is TRBV3-1 (or the pseudogene TRBV3-2), the J gene TRBJ2-1, with D possibly TRBD1 on 6 matching bases. This CDR3 is built from 14 residues. Trimming shortened V by 7 bases and J by 9 bases, and 19 bases separated the two germline ends. The germline V gene encodes CDR1 LGHDT and CDR2 YNNKEL (reference sequence). CDR3: CASTPRKRGSEQFF. The CDR3 region has the DNA TGTGCCAGCACACCAAGGAAGAGGGGGTCTGAGCAGTTCTTC.

This CDR3 is CASSPNWNTEAFF. The CDR3 DNA reads TGTGCCAGCAGTCCTAATTGGAACACTGAAGCTTTCTTT. The genes are TRBV12-3 or TRBV12-4 and TRBJ1-1; D remains ambiguous. Trimming left V 5 bases short and J 1 base short, with 8 bases between. The length of the CDR3 is 13 residues.

The chain combines TRBV19 with TRBJ2-7; 11 nucleotides match TRBD2. V was pared by 5 bases and J by 2 bases, with 8 bases of the junction left unmatched. The germline V gene encodes CDR1 LNHDA and CDR2 SQIVND (reference sequence). CDR3 length: 16 residues. CDR3 nucleotides: TGTGCCAGTAGTTTCGGACTAGCGGGTGACACCTACGAGCAGTACTTC. Its translation is CASSFGLAGDTYEQYF.

The chain links TRBV7-9 to TRBJ2-2; TRBD1 matches 7 bases. The junction had 12 bases not matched to a gene; V was cut back by 6 bases and J by 5 bases. Germline V gene sequence: CDR1 SEHNR, CDR2 FQNEAQ (reference sequence). The CDR3 consists of 16 residues. The CDR3 region has the DNA TGTGCCAGCAGTCACTCCGGGACAGTGAGGACCGGGGAGCTGTTTTTT. The encoded protein is CASSHSGTVRTGELFF. The whole variable domain, remainder taken from reference TRBV7-9 and TRBJ2-2, is DTGVSQNPRHKITKRGQNVTFRCDPISEHNRLYWYRQTLGQGPEFLTYFQNEAQLEKSRLLSDRFSAERPKGSFSTLEIQRTEQGDSAMYLCASSHSGTVRTGELFFGEGSRLTVL.

The gene calls are TRBV27 and TRBJ2-1; perhaps TRBD1 as D (5 bases). This CDR3 has 18 residues. V was shortened by 2 bases and J by 4 bases, with 21 bases between the two germline ends. Germline V CDR1 and CDR2: MNHEY, SMNVEV (reference sequence). The CDR3 spells CASSLRGLPLKSYNEQFF. For the CDR3, the DNA is TGTGCCAGCAGTTTAAGGGGCCTTCCATTGAAGTCTTACAATGAGCAGTTCTTC.

This chain uses TRBV29-1 with TRBJ1-1; possible D gene TRBD1, 5 bases. The CDR3 loop spans 13 amino acids. V lost 0 bases, J lost 1 base, and 6 bases lay in between. Germline CDR1 is SQVTM and CDR2 is ANQGSEA. This chain's CDR3 is CSVEEGGNTEAFF. In nucleotides, the CDR3 is TGCAGCGTTGAAGAGGGGGGGAACACTGAAGCTTTCTTT.

The gene calls are TRBV18 and TRBJ1-3; maybe TRBD1 (5 bases). The length of the CDR3 is 12 residues. With 10 bases removed from V and 1 base from J, the gap between germline ends came to 8 bases. Germline lookup yields CDR1 KGHSH and CDR2 LQKENI. DNA for the CDR3: TGTGCCACCCGGGGGTCTGGAAACACCATATATTTT. The encoded protein is CATRGSGNTIYF.

The chain combines TRBV7-3 with TRBJ2-1, with D possibly TRBD1 on 6 matching bases. This CDR3 comprises 15 residues. CDR1 is SGHTA, CDR2 FQGTGA, per germline. V was pared by 2 bases and J by 2 bases, with 10 bases between. The CDR3 coding sequence is TGTGCCAGCAGCTTATCTGGGACAACCTACAATGAGCAGTTCTTC. Translated: CASSLSGTTYNEQFF.

As to this clone: Other DNA sequences in this sample translate to the same CDR3. The chain recombines TRBV6-1 with TRBJ1-2; tentatively, D is TRBD1 (6 bases). The length of the CDR3 is 12 residues. Trimming stripped 2 bases from V and 7 bases from J, with 8 bases between. Germline V CDR1 and CDR2: MNHNS, SASEGT. The CDR3 DNA is TGTGCCAGCAGTGAACAGGGGTTTGGCTACACCTTC. It encodes CASSEQGFGYTF.

The rearrangement uses TRBV7-3 and TRBJ1-6; TRBD1 agrees at 7 bases. Looked up from germline, CDR1 is SGHTA and CDR2 is FQGTGA. The CDR3 totals 14 residues. The junction had 2 bases not matched to a gene; V was cut back by 0 bases and J by 9 bases. In DNA, the CDR3 is TGTGCCAGCAGCTTAACAGGGGGCCCTTCACCCCTCCACTTT. Its protein is CASSLTGGPSPLHF.

The chain couples TRBV14 to TRBJ2-7; a possible D gene is TRBD2 (6 bases). The CDR3 extends over 15 amino acids. Trimming pared 1 base from V and 7 bases from J, leaving 17 bases between. Germline CDR1 and CDR2: SGHDN and FVKESK. The CDR3 DNA sequence: TGTGCCAGCAGCCAAGCCCTAACGGGGGTGGGGGAGCAGTACTTC. This translates into CASSQALTGVGEQYF.

V is TRBV30 and J is TRBJ1-6; D is possibly TRBD1 (5 bases). The CDR3 is made up of 12 amino acids. V was clipped by 2 bases and J by 11 bases, with 10 bases between them. Germline values: CDR1 GTSNPN, CDR2 SVGIG (reference sequence). CDR3 in DNA: TGTGCCTGGAGTTTGACAGTTCCACCCCTCCACTTT. Residues: CAWSLTVPPLHF.

The V and J genes are TRBV5-6 and TRBJ2-3; 10 bases map to TRBD2. The junction had 5 bases not matched to a gene; V was cut back by 4 bases and J by 3 bases. CDR3 length: 15 residues. The germline V gene encodes CDR1 SGHDT and CDR2 YYEEEE. The CDR3 region is CASSMLAGETDTQYF. CDR3 nucleotides: TGTGCCAGCAGCATGCTAGCGGGAGAGACAGATACGCAGTATTTT.